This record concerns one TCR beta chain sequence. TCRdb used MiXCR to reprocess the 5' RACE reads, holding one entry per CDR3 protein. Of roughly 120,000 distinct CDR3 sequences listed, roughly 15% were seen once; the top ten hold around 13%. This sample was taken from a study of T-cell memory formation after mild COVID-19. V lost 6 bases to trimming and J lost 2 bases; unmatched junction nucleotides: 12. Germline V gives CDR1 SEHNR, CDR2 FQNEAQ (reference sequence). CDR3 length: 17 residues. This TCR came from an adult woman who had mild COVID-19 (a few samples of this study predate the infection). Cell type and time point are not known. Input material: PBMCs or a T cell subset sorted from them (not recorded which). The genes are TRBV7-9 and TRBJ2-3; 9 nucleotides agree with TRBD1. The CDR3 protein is CASSLRTGAGTTDTQYF. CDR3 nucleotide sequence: TGTGCCAGCAGTCTACGGACAGGGGCTGGTACCACAGATACGCAGTATTTT.